This T cell receptor beta chain was identified during a study of OX40 agonist ivuxolimab in advanced cancers. For the study at large: Every 2 weeks, ivuxolimab was infused into the patients intravenously at between 0.01 and 10 mg/kg. Prior checkpoint blockade (anti-PD-1, anti-PD-L1 or anti-CTLA-4) was permitted; approximately 40% had it. Three patients, one with hepatocellular carcinoma and two with cutaneous melanoma, responded partially.

Produced via immunoSEQ multiplex PCR; TCRdb's table is partial and in-frame only. The data hold 130,000 or so clones, with roughly nine tenths observed a single time. Trimming stripped 0 bases from V and 6 bases from J, with 10 bases between. Germline V lookup: CDR1 SGHVS, CDR2 FNYEAQ. The CDR3 is made up of 14 amino acids. The source was CD4+ or CD8+ T cells sorted from blood, collected in a trial of the OX40 agonist ivuxolimab. This clonotype was obtained from an adult with an advanced solid tumor such as melanoma, head and neck, liver or kidney cancer. This chain joins TRBV7-6 and TRBJ2-3; tentatively, D is TRBD1 or TRBD2 (7 bases each). CDR3 in amino acids: CASSLAAGQDTQYF. The DNA for the CDR3 is TGTGCCAGCAGCTTAGCAGCGGGACAGGATACGCAGTATTTT.